The TCR beta chain under discussion was sequenced for a study of response to subunit inactivated influenza vaccine. MiXCR, applied by TCRdb to the RT-PCR reads, yields one record per CDR3 protein. Here the sample spans about 530,000 distinct CDR3 sequences, 10% to 15% being singletons. Germline V gene lookup returns CDR1 MNHEY and CDR2 SVGAGI. V dropped 0 bases and J dropped 7 bases, with 10 bases sitting between them. The CDR3 contains 13 residues. This clonotype was counted ten times or more. This TCR derives from a man over 45 who received an inactivated influenza vaccine. Material: PBMCs from blood, obtained about 6 weeks after vaccination. V and J are TRBV6-5 and TRBJ2-7; D is unresolved. CDR3 sequence reads: CASSYSFYAEQYF. Here the CDR3 DNA reads TGTGCCAGCAGTTACTCGTTTTATGCTGAGCAGTACTTC.